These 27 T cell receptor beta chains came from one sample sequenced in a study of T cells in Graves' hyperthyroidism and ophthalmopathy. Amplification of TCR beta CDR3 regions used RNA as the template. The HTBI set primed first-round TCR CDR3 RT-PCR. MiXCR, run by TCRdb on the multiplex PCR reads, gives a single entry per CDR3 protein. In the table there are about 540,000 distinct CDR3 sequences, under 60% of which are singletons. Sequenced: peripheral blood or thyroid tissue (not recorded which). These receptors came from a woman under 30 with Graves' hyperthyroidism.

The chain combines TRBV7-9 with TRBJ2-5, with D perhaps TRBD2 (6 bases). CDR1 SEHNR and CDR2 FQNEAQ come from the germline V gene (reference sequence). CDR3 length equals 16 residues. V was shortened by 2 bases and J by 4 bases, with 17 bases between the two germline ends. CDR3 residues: CASSLNMWAGSETQYF. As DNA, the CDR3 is TGTGCCAGCAGCTTAAATATGTGGGCGGGATCAGAGACCCAGTACTTC.

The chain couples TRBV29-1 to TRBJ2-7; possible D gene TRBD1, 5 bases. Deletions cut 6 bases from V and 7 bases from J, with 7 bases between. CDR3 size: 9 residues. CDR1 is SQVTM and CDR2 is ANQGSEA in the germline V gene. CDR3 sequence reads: CSVQGEQYF. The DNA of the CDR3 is TGCAGCGTCCAGGGAGAGCAGTACTTC.

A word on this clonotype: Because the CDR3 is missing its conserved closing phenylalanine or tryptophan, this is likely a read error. DNA for the CDR3: TGTGCCAGCAGCTCTGGGACCCTGGGGGCCTACGAGCAGTACTCC. As protein: CASSSGTLGAYEQYS. The chain joins TRBV2 to TRBJ2-7; TRBD1 or TRBD2 may be the D gene (5 bases each). CDR1 and CDR2 (germline): SNHLY, FYNNEI. The CDR3 runs to 15 residues. The V end was cut by 6 bases, the J end by 2 bases, with 17 bases between.

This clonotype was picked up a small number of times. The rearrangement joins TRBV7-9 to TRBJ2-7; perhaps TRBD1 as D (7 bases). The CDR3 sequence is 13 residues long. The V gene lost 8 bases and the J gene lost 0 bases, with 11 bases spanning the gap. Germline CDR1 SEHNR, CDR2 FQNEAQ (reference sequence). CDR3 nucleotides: TGTGCCAGCGGCGGGACAGACTCCTACGAGCAGTACTTC. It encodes CASGGTDSYEQYF.

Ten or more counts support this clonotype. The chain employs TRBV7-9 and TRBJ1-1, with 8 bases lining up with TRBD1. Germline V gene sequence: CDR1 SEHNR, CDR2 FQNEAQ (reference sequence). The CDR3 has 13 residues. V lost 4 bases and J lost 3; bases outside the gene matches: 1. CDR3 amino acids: CASSSGQDTEAFF. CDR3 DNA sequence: TGTGCCAGCAGCTCGGGACAGGACACTGAAGCTTTCTTT.

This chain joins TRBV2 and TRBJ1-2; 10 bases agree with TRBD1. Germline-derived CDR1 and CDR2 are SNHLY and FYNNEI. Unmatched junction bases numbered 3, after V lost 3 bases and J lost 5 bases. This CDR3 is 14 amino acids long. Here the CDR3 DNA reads TGTGCCAGCAGTGACCCGGGACAGGGGTATGGCTACACCTTC. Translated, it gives CASSDPGQGYGYTF.

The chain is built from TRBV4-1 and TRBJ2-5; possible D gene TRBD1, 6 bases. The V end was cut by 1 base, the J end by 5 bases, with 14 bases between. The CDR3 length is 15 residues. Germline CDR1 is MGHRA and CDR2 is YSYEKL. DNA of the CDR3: TGCGCCAGCAGCCAAGGTTTCCAGGGGACCGAGACCCAGTACTTC. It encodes CASSQGFQGTETQYF.

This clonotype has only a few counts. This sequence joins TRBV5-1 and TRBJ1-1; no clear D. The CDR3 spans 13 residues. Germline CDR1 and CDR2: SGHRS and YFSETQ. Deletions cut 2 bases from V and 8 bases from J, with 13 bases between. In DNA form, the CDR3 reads TGCGCCAGCAGCTTTACGGGGTATGACGAAGCTTTCTTT. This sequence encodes CASSFTGYDEAFF.

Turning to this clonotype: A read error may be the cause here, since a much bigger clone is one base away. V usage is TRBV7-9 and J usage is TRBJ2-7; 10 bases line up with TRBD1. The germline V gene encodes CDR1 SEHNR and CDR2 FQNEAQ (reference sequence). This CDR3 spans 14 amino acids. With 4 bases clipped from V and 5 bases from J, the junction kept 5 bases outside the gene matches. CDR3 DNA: TGTGCCAGCAGCTCCCGGGACAGGGGCAACGAGCAGTACTTC. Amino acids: CASSSRDRGNEQYF.

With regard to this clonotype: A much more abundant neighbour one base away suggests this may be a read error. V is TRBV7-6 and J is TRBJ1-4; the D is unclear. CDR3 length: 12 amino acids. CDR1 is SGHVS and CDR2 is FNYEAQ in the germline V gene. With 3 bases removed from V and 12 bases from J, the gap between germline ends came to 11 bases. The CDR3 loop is CASSFRREELFF. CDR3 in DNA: TGTGCCAGCAGCTTCCGTCGCGAAGAACTGTTTTTT.

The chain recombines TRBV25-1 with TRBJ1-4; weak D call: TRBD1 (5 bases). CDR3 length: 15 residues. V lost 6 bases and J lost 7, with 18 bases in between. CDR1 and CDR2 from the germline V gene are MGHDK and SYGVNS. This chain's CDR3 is CASSPGGSRAEKLFF. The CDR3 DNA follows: TGTGCCAGCAGCCCGGGGGGGAGCAGGGCTGAAAAACTGTTTTTT.

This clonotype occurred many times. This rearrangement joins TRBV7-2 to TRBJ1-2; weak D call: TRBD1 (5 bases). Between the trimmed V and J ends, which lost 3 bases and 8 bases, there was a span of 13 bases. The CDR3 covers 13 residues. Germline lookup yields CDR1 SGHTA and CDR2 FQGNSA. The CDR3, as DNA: TGTGCCAGCAGCTTGATTGAGGGGCCCGGCTACACCTTC. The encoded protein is CASSLIEGPGYTF. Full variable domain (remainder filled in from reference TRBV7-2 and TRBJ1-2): GAGVSQSPSNKVTEKGKDVELRCDPISGHTALYWYRQSLGQGLEFLIYFQGNSAPDKSGLPSDRFSAERTGGSVSTLTIQRTQQEDSAVYLCASSLIEGPGYTFGSGTRLTVV.

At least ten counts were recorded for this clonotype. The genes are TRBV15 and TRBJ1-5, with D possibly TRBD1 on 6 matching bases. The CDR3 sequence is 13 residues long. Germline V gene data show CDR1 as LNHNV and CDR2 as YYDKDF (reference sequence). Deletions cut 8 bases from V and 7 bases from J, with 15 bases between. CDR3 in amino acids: CATHGGGGQPQHF. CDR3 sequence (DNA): TGTGCCACCCATGGCGGTGGGGGCCAGCCCCAGCATTTT. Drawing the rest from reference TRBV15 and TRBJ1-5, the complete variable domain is DAMVIQNPRYQVTQFGKPVTLSCSQTLNHNVMYWYQQKSSQAPKLLFHYYDKDFNNEADTPDNFQSRRPNTSFCFLDIRSPGLGDTAMYLCATHGGGGQPQHFGDGTRLSIL.

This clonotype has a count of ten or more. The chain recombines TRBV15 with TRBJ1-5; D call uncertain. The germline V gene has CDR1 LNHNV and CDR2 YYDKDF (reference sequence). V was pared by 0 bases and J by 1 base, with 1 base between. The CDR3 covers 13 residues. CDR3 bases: TGTGCCACCAGCAGAGAGAGCAATCAGCCCCAGCATTTT. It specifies CATSRESNQPQHF.

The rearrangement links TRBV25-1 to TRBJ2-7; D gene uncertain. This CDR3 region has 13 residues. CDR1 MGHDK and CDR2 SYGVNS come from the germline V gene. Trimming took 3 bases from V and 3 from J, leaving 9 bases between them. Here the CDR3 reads CASSDPGHYEQYF. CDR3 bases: TGTGCCAGCAGTGATCCTGGGCACTACGAGCAGTACTTC.

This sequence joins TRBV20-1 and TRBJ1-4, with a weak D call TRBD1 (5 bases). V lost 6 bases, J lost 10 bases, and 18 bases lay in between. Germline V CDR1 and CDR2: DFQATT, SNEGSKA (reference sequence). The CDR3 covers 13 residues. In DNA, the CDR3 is TGCAGTGCAAGGGGATGGGCCGTGGGAAAACTGTTTTTT. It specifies CSARGWAVGKLFF.

The CDR3 region is CASTKDGTTSNQPQHF. Written as DNA, the CDR3 is TGTGCCAGCACGAAGGACGGAACAACTAGCAATCAGCCCCAGCATTTT. This chain uses TRBV7-2 with TRBJ1-5, with D hard to call. This CDR3 comprises 16 residues. Trimming left V 7 bases short and J 0 bases short, with 16 bases between. Germline-derived CDR1 and CDR2 are SGHTA and FQGNSA.

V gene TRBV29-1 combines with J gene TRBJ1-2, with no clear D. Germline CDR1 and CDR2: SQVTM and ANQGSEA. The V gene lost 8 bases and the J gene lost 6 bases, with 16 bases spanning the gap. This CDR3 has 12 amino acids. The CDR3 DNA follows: TGCAGCTTGACTGGGAGTACCCATGGCTACACCTTC. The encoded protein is CSLTGSTHGYTF.

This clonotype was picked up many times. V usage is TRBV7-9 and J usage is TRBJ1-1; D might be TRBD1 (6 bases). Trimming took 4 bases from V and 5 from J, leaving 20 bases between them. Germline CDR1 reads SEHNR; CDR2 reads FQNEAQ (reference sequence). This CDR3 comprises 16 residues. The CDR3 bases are TGTGCCAGCAGCTCTGCCAGGGGTGACGGACGGACTGAAGCTTTCTTT. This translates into CASSSARGDGRTEAFF.

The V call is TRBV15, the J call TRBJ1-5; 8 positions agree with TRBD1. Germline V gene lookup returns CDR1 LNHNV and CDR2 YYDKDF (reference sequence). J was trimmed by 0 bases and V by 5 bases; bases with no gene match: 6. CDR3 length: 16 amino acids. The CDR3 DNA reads TGTGCCACCAGCGGACTAGACAGGGGTAGCAATCAGCCCCAGCATTTT. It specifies CATSGLDRGSNQPQHF.

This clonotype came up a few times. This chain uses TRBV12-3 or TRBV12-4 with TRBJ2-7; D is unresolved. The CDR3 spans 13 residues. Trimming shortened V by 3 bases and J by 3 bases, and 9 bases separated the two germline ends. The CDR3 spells CASSLTSDYEQYF. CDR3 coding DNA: TGTGCCAGCAGTTTGACGTCAGACTACGAGCAGTACTTC.

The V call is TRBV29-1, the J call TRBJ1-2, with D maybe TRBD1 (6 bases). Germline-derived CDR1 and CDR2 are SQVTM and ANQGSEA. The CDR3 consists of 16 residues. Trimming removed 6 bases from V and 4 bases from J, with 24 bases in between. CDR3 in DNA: TGCAGCGTCTCACAGGGTCCCCGGCTGGGGCTCTATGGCTACACCTTC. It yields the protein CSVSQGPRLGLYGYTF.

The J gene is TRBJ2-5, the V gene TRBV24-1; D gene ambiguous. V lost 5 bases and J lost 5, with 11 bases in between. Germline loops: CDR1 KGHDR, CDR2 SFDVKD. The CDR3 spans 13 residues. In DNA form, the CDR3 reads TGTGCCACCAGTGCGGGCCCAAGGGAGACCCAGTACTTC. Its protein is CATSAGPRETQYF.

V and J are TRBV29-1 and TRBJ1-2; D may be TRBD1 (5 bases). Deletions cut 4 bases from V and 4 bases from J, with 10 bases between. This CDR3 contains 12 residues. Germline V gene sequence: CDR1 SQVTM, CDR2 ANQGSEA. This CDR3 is CSVGGGGYGYTF. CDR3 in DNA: TGCAGCGTTGGGGGGGGAGGCTATGGCTACACCTTC. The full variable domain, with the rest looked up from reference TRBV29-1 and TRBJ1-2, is SAVISQKPSRDICQRGTSLTIQCQVDSQVTMMFWYRQQPGQSLTLIATANQGSEATYESGFVIDKFPISRPNLTFSTLTVSNMSPEDSSIYLCSVGGGGYGYTFGSGTRLTVV.

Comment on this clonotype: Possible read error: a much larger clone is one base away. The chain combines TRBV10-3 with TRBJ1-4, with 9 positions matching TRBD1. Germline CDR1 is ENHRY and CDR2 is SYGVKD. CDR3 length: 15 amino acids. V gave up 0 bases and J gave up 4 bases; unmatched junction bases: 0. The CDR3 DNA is TGTGCCATCAGTGAGTCGGACAGGGGTAATGAAAAACTGTTTTTT. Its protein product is CAISESDRGNEKLFF.

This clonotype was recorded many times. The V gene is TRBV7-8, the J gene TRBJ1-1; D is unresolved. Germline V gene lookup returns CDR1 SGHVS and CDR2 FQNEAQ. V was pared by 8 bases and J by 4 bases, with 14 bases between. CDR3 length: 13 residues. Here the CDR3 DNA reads TGTGCCAGCCGGCAGGATTTGGGCACTGAAGCTTTCTTT. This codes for CASRQDLGTEAFF.

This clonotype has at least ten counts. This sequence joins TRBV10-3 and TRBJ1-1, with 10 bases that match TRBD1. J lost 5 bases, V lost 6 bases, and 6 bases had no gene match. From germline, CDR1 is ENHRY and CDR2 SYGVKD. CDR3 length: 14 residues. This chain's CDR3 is CAISGQGEGTEAFF. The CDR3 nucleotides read TGTGCCATCAGCGGACAGGGGGAAGGAACTGAAGCTTTCTTT.